This T cell receptor beta chain was captured by sequencing in a study of T cells in Graves' hyperthyroidism and ophthalmopathy. Study-wide findings and caveats: Ophthalmopathy was distinguished from stable hyperthyroidism by 13 V-J signatures.

CDR3 length: 15 residues. Trimming pared 5 bases from V and 3 bases from J, leaving 14 bases between. Germline CDR1 is MNHNS and CDR2 is SASEGT. This clonotype was counted ten times or more. What it binds is not known. Each ophthalmopathy patient scored at least 3 on the Clinical Activity Score and at least 4 on NOSPECS grade, with duration under 3 months. Authors of the study amplified TCR beta CDR3 regions from RNA transcripts. TCR CDR3 underwent first-round RT-PCR with the HTBI primer set. A single record per CDR3 protein comes from TCRdb applying MiXCR to the multiplex PCR reads. The sample lists about 500,000 distinct CDR3 sequences, around 15% seen once, with 29% in the top ten.

The TCR originated in a woman under 40 with Graves' ophthalmopathy. The sequenced sample consisted of blood. The chain employs TRBV6-1 and TRBJ1-5, with D perhaps matching TRBD1 (5 bases). CDR3: CASSKGAGTNQPQHF. Written as DNA, the CDR3 is TGTGCCAGCAGTAAAGGGGCCGGGACCAATCAGCCCCAGCATTTT.